Only a few counts were recorded for the clone carrying this TCR beta chain. In the source study's methods: How many nucleated cells were present was estimated from reference gene primer amplification. The protocol was immunoSEQ multiplex PCR, while the TCRdb copy is restricted to in-frame clones and leaves out a portion. The V and J calls and the clone size are those of that table, but D and trimming were determined from the DNA. The repertoire has some 200,000 clones, 70% to 90% of them found once; the top ten carry around 10%. This sample is drawn from a study of blood T cell repertoires in COVID-19. Overall study context: Donors in the United States, Italy and Spain gave samples during acute or convalescent COVID-19.

This CDR3 is 15 amino acids long. V was pared by 1 base and J by 5 bases, with 11 bases between. Germline CDR1 and CDR2: SGHTA and FQGNSA. Sequencing input: peripheral blood. The rearrangement uses TRBV7-2 and TRBJ1-4; D remains unclear. This receptor was obtained from a woman of 80 years or more with acute or convalescent COVID-19. This CDR3 is CASSLGGSGNEKLFF. Written as DNA, the CDR3 is TGTGCCAGCAGCTTAGGTGGGAGCGGGAATGAAAAACTGTTTTTT.